The source of this T cell receptor (beta chain) is a study of cytomegalovirus exposure and HLA in healthy donors. As for the study in general: Of some 410 genotyped donors, roughly 81% grouped in the Caucasian-associated ancestry cluster. Study-wide points: TCR beta sequences numbering under 20,000 were associated with HLA alleles at 0.05 false discovery rate in a later analysis. When a later analysis was performed, an Asian-associated ancestry cluster reportedly had fewer N-insertions than the approximately 700-donor mean.

The germline V gene has CDR1 MNHNS and CDR2 SASEGT. The CDR3 length is 14 residues. V lost 5 bases, J lost 3 bases, and 14 bases lay in between. Points on this clone: As yet, its antigen is unknown.

Use of 60 Vbeta and 13 Jbeta primers characterized the PCR. This table comes from immunoSEQ multiplex PCR, and its TCRdb copy is limited to in-frame clones, with some not included. The profile shows 150,000 to 170,000 clones, roughly 77% of them singletons. The sample was PBMCs. This TCR derives from a man aged 25 to 40 in good health and CMV-seropositive. The genes are TRBV6-1 and TRBJ2-7, with a weak D call TRBD2 (6 bases). The CDR3 is CASSPMAEGYEQYF. CDR3 in DNA: TGTGCCAGCAGTCCTATGGCGGAGGGCTACGAGCAGTACTTC.